This T cell receptor beta chain is from a study of T-cell reconstitution after alpha-beta-depleted transplantation in children. Library preparation (for TCRbeta) was performed with unique molecular identifiers. TCRdb used MiXCR to reprocess the PCR reads, holding one entry per CDR3 protein. The table includes 450,000 to 550,000 distinct CDR3 sequences, about an eighth detected once. The germline gives CDR1 SGHNT, CDR2 YENEEA. The CDR3 is 14 residues long. V lost 4 bases, J lost 6 bases, and 15 bases lay in between. Here the sequenced sample was PBMCs, mostly from graft donor cells, taken 180 days after TCRalphabeta/CD19-depleted stem cell transplant. The receptor was derived from a female patient aged 2-9 years who had a stem cell transplant for aplastic anemia, so the T cells may come from the graft donor. The chain carries TRBV11-3 and TRBJ1-1; possibly TRBD1 for D (5 bases). The CDR3 DNA is TGTGCCAGCAGCTCCGCTTTTGAGGGGCCTGAAGCTTTCTTT. This sequence encodes CASSSAFEGPEAFF. Together with reference TRBV11-3 and TRBJ1-1, the CDR3 gives the full variable domain: EAGVVQSPRYKIIEKKQPVAFWCNPISGHNTLYWYLQNLGQGPELLIRYENEEAVDDSQLPKDRFSAERLKGVDSTLKIQPAELGDSAVYLCASSSAFEGPEAFFGQGTRLTVV.